These 10 T cell receptor beta chains share one sample of origin, sequenced in a study of shared clonotypes between healthy human individuals. The repertoire was sequenced with immunoSEQ multiplex PCR; TCRdb's copy has only in-frame clones and lacks some. Of over 2 million clones detected, about 94% appear once; the ten largest clones hold about 1.1%. CD45RO-negative, CCR7-selected cells formed the naive CD8 fraction, which excluded terminally differentiated effector memory CD45RA+ cells. Sequences were obtained from naive CD8+ T cells sorted from blood. The receptors originated from a young man in good health.

This chain uses TRBV2 with TRBJ2-5; TRBD2 matches 10 bases. CDR1 and CDR2 (germline): SNHLY, FYNNEI. The CDR3 loop spans 16 amino acids. The trim removed 3 bases at V and 5 bases at J, leaving 9 bases unmatched. CDR3 sequence (DNA): TGTGCCAGCAGTGAGCCTAGCGGGGGTTTTGGGGAGACCCAGTACTTC. Protein product: CASSEPSGGFGETQYF. Based on the CDR3 plus reference TRBV2 and TRBJ2-5, the full variable domain is EPEVTQTPSHQVTQMGQEVILRCVPISNHLYFYWYRQILGQKVEFLVSFYNNEISEKSEIFDDQFSVERPDGSNFTLKIRSTKLEDSAMYFCASSEPSGGFGETQYFGPGTRLLVL.

In regard to this clone: The junction differs from germline at one of its ends, possibly a read error. This chain joins TRBV10-2 and TRBJ2-4, with 10 bases identical to TRBD2. CDR3 length: 14 residues. The germline V gene encodes CDR1 WSHSY and CDR2 SAAADI. Here the CDR3 DNA reads TGCGCCAGCAGTGAAGCGGCTAGCGGGGGATTCGGTCACTTC. Translation gives CASSEAASGGFGHF.

This CDR3 is CASRNAYRGGGQPQHF. As DNA, the CDR3 is TGTGCCAGCAGAAACGCATACAGGGGCGGGGGTCAGCCCCAGCATTTT. The chain links TRBV28 to TRBJ1-5, with 7 bases that match TRBD1. CDR1 MDHEN and CDR2 SYDVKM come from the germline V gene. This CDR3 has 16 amino acids. V trimming: 6 bases; J trimming: 6 bases; junction bases outside the gene matches: 14.

The chain carries TRBV7-2 and TRBJ2-7; D is unclear. CDR3 length: 13 residues. V lost 5 bases to trimming and J lost 3 bases, with 11 bases between them. In germline, CDR1 is SGHTA, CDR2 FQGNSA. The CDR3 bases are TGTGCCAGCAGCCCCGTCGGAAACTACGAGCAGTACTTC. Its translation is CASSPVGNYEQYF.

A remark on this clone: The CDR3 does not end in the conserved phenylalanine or tryptophan, so this is likely a read error. Because the CDR3's place on the DNA is in doubt, the DNA is left out and the CDR3 is given as listed by TCRdb. This chain joins TRBV20-1 and TRBJ1-1. CDR1 is DFQATT, CDR2 SNEGSKA, per germline (reference sequence). Counting both end residues, the CDR3 totals 10 amino acids. The CDR3 reads CSARGFMPQI.

The J gene is TRBJ2-3, the V gene TRBV5-6; D possibly matches TRBD1 or TRBD2 (5 bases each). Trimming removed 2 bases from V and 4 bases from J, with 11 bases in between. Germline V gene sequence: CDR1 SGHDT, CDR2 YYEEEE. This CDR3 has 14 amino acids. CDR3 nucleotides: TGTGCCAGCAGCTTCGGGACGCCGGCAGATACGCAGTATTTT. Protein sequence: CASSFGTPADTQYF.

The chain links TRBV21-1 to TRBJ1-1; the D segment call TRBD1 is taken from the table without a DNA check. TRBV21-1 is deemed a pseudogene. The CDR3 contains 15 residues. In nucleotides, the CDR3 is TGTGCCAGCAGCAAAGATTTACAGACGAACACTGAAGCTTTCTTT. It is translated as CASSKDLQTNTEAFF.

The chain uses TRBV10-2 and TRBJ2-3; 7 bases are shared with TRBD2. There are 15 residues in the CDR3. Germline CDR1 is WSHSY and CDR2 is SAAADI. The V and J ends lost 7 bases and 0 bases, in that order; junction bases with no gene match: 7. This chain's CDR3 is CASIRAGISTDTQYF. Written as DNA, the CDR3 is TGCGCCAGCATCCGAGCGGGGATTAGCACAGATACGCAGTATTTT.

The genes are TRBV4-3 and TRBJ2-3; 8 bases map to TRBD2. Trimming took 0 bases from V and 2 from J; bases not matched to a gene: 10. In germline, CDR1 is LGHNA, CDR2 YSLEER. The CDR3 runs 18 residues. The CDR3 reads CASSQDRPGGLATDTQYF. DNA of the CDR3: TGCGCCAGCAGCCAAGATCGTCCGGGTGGACTAGCCACAGATACGCAGTATTTT.

The chain couples TRBV4-1 to TRBJ2-5; D not resolved. The germline CDR1 and CDR2 sequences are MGHRA and YSYEKL. The CDR3 has 16 amino acids. Trimming stripped 4 bases from V and 4 bases from J, with 19 bases between. The CDR3 region is CASSPLSDLERETQYF. DNA of the CDR3: TGCGCCAGCAGCCCACTCTCAGATTTGGAAAGAGAGACCCAGTACTTC.